The 30 T cell receptor beta chains in this list originate from one sample, sequenced in a study of cytomegalovirus exposure and HLA in healthy donors. The PCR used 60 Vbeta and 13 Jbeta primers. Generated by immunoSEQ multiplex PCR, the TCRdb table keeps only in-frame clones and is missing some. Among 110,000 to 150,000 clones listed, approximately 73% were seen once. Sequences were obtained from PBMCs. Source of these receptors: a human donor in good health.

This CDR3 reads CASSYSQGGEKLFF. DNA for the CDR3: TGTGCCAGCAGTTACTCTCAGGGAGGGGAAAAACTGTTTTTT. This chain joins TRBV6-6 and TRBJ1-4; D is possibly TRBD1 (5 bases). Germline lookup yields CDR1 MNHNY and CDR2 SVGAGI (reference sequence). V gave up 0 bases and J gave up 8 bases, with 10 bases separating them. There are 14 residues in the CDR3.

This chain joins TRBV2 and TRBJ2-7; the match to TRBD1 covers 7 bases. The V gene end was trimmed by 10 bases and the J gene end by 2 bases; junction bases not matched to a gene: 5. This CDR3 comprises 12 residues. Germline CDR1 is SNHLY and CDR2 is FYNNEI. The CDR3 loop reads CATYGQAYEQYF. The CDR3 nucleotides read TGTGCCACCTACGGACAGGCCTACGAGCAGTACTTC.

In its sample, this clone was seen a few times. The chain combines TRBV5-8 with TRBJ2-7; TRBD1 agrees at 8 bases. V lost 3 bases to trimming and J lost 4 bases; unmatched junction nucleotides: 6. CDR1 is SGHTS, CDR2 YDEGEE, per germline. The CDR3 has 14 residues. The CDR3 coding sequence is TGTGCCAGCAGCTCGCCGGGACAGGAGTACGAGCAGTACTTC. It codes for CASSSPGQEYEQYF. Together with reference TRBV5-8 and TRBJ2-7, the CDR3 gives the full variable domain: EAGVTQSPTHLIKTRGQQATLRCSPISGHTSVYWYQQALGLGLQFLLWYDEGEERNRGNFPPRFSGRQFPNYSSELNVNALELEDSALYLCASSSPGQEYEQYFGPGTRLTVT.

This rearrangement joins TRBV5-1 to TRBJ2-3, with 9 bases fitting TRBD2. The V segment lost 0 bases and the J segment 1 base; nucleotides outside the gene matches: 3. Germline CDR1 and CDR2: SGHRS and YFSETQ. The CDR3 has 16 amino acids. The CDR3 bases are TGCGCCAGCAGCTTGGATGGCGGGGGGGGCACAGATACGCAGTATTTT. This codes for CASSLDGGGGTDTQYF.

The chain combines TRBV5-6 with TRBJ1-6; tentative D call: TRBD1 (6 bases). V was pared by 4 bases and J by 5 bases, with 10 bases between. The germline CDR1 and CDR2 sequences are SGHDT and YYEEEE. This CDR3 contains 14 residues. Here the CDR3 reads CASSEGQNNSPLHF. The CDR3 region has the DNA TGTGCCAGCAGCGAGGGACAAAATAATTCACCCCTCCACTTT.

This clone was seen just once. J is TRBJ2-5 and V is TRBV6-5; TRBD1 agrees at 7 bases. The DNA end lines up better with TRBJ2-7; the J call may be wrong. This CDR3 has 14 amino acids. Germline V gene sequence: CDR1 MNHEY, CDR2 SVGAGI. CDR3 sequence reads: CASSLTGLGYEQYF. CDR3 nucleotide sequence: TGTGCCAGCAGTTTGACAGGGTTAGGGTACGAGCAGTACTTC.

The rearrangement links TRBV11-3 to TRBJ2-3; perhaps TRBD2 as D (6 bases). CDR1 is SGHNT and CDR2 is YENEEA in the germline V gene. CDR3 length: 16 amino acids. V lost 4 bases, J lost 5 bases, and 19 bases lay in between. The CDR3 loop is CASSSGRTHGGDTQYF. CDR3 DNA: TGTGCCAGCAGCTCTGGCCGGACGCACGGGGGAGATACGCAGTATTTT.

This chain links TRBV7-8 with TRBJ1-1; D might be TRBD1 (5 bases). Germline V gives CDR1 SGHVS, CDR2 FQNEAQ. The CDR3 totals 14 residues. V shed 1 base and J shed 5 bases, with 11 bases lying between them. The CDR3 loop is CASSLGVGDTEAFF. CDR3 sequence (DNA): TGTGCCAGCAGCTTAGGGGTAGGGGATACTGAAGCTTTCTTT. Full variable domain (remainder filled in from reference TRBV7-8 and TRBJ1-1): GAGVSQSPRYKVAKRGQDVALRCDPISGHVSLFWYQQALGQGPEFLTYFQNEAQLDKSGLPSDRFFAERPEGSVSTLKIQRTQQEDSAVYLCASSLGVGDTEAFFGQGTRLTVV.

This sequence joins TRBV4-1 and TRBJ1-1, with D possibly TRBD1 on 6 matching bases. The CDR3 extends over 17 amino acids. Germline values: CDR1 MGHRA, CDR2 YSYEKL. V was clipped by 3 bases and J by 1 base, with 18 bases between them. The CDR3 loop is CASSQPSASGQNTEAFF. The CDR3 nucleotides read TGCGCCAGCAGCCAGCCGTCCGCCTCGGGACAGAACACTGAAGCTTTCTTT.

This chain joins TRBV7-2 and TRBJ1-2, with a weak D call TRBD1 (6 bases). This CDR3 is 16 amino acids long. V was trimmed by 2 bases and J by 2 bases, leaving 15 bases between them. Germline V gives CDR1 SGHTA, CDR2 FQGNSA. CDR3 in amino acids: CASSLQRPQGNYGYTF. The DNA of the CDR3 is TGTGCCAGCAGCTTACAGCGACCCCAGGGGAACTATGGCTACACCTTC.

The chain recombines TRBV4-2 with TRBJ1-5; a weak D match, TRBD1 (6 bases). The CDR3 contains 13 residues. Looked up from germline, CDR1 is LGHNA and CDR2 is YNFKEQ. V gave up 0 bases and J gave up 12 bases, with 12 bases separating them. In DNA form, the CDR3 reads TGTGCCAGCAGCCAAGAGGACGAGGGGGACCAGCATTTT. It codes for CASSQEDEGDQHF.

V gene TRBV4-2 combines with J gene TRBJ2-2; 8 bases line up with TRBD1. The germline CDR1 and CDR2 sequences are LGHNA and YNFKEQ. J lost 4 bases, V lost 4 bases, and 5 bases had no gene match. CDR3 length equals 15 residues. The CDR3 region has the DNA TGTGCCAGCAGCCCAACAGGACAGGGCACCGGGGAGCTGTTTTTT. Residues: CASSPTGQGTGELFF.

The V and J genes are TRBV10-2 and TRBJ1-5; 12 bases agree with TRBD1. With V trimmed by 6 bases and J by 5 bases, 2 bases remained unmatched. The germline gives CDR1 WSHSY, CDR2 SAAADI. The CDR3 sequence is 14 residues long. In DNA, the CDR3 is TGCGCCAGCAGGGGACAGGGGGCGCATCAGCCCCAGCATTTT. It specifies CASRGQGAHQPQHF.

V usage is TRBV9 and J usage is TRBJ1-2; weak D call: TRBD1 (5 bases). With 0 bases removed from V and 7 bases from J, the gap between germline ends came to 7 bases. Germline V lookup: CDR1 SGDLS, CDR2 YYNGEE. CDR3 size: 12 residues. DNA for the CDR3: TGTGCCAGCAGCGTAGGGCAGGGTGGCTACACCTTC. Protein sequence: CASSVGQGGYTF.

The chain uses TRBV2 and TRBJ2-7; TRBD1 agrees at 9 bases. The germline CDR1 and CDR2 sequences are SNHLY and FYNNEI. The CDR3 contains 15 residues. The CDR3 region has the DNA TGTGCAGCTAAAATACAGGGGGCGCAGGGGTACGAGCAGTACTTC. It is translated as CAAKIQGAQGYEQYF.

The rearrangement joins TRBV6-5 to TRBJ1-3, with a tentative D call TRBD1 (6 bases). Per germline, CDR1 MNHEY and CDR2 SVGAGI. The CDR3 runs to 15 residues. Trimming removed 5 bases from V and 4 bases from J, with 15 bases in between. This CDR3 is CASSNQGQVGNTIYF. The CDR3 DNA is TGTGCCAGCAGTAATCAGGGGCAGGTGGGAAACACCATATATTTT.

The chain employs TRBV29-1 and TRBJ2-2; no clear D gene. The CDR3 runs 13 residues. Trimming cost V 3 bases and J 2 bases, with 7 bases left between them. Germline V CDR1 and CDR2: SQVTM, ANQGSEA. CDR3 sequence: CSVENSNTGELFF. The DNA of the CDR3 is TGCAGCGTTGAGAACAGCAACACCGGGGAGCTGTTTTTT.

The chain combines TRBV4-1 with TRBJ2-1; possibly TRBD2 for D (6 bases). The CDR3 is 15 residues long. CDR1 and CDR2 (germline): MGHRA, YSYEKL. V lost 3 bases, J lost 3 bases, and 12 bases lay in between. CDR3 loop: CASSHRDLDYNEQFF. As DNA, the CDR3 is TGCGCCAGCAGCCATAGGGACTTAGACTACAATGAGCAGTTCTTC.

The V gene is TRBV11-3, the J gene TRBJ2-2; TRBD1 might be the D (6 bases). The CDR3 runs to 12 residues. Per germline, CDR1 SGHNT and CDR2 YENEEA. V dropped 3 bases and J dropped 10 bases, with 9 bases sitting between them. CDR3 protein: CASSFGQLELFF. DNA of the CDR3: TGTGCCAGCAGCTTCGGACAGTTGGAGCTGTTTTTT. The variable domain in full, completed from reference TRBV11-3 and TRBJ2-2, reads EAGVVQSPRYKIIEKKQPVAFWCNPISGHNTLYWYLQNLGQGPELLIRYENEEAVDDSQLPKDRFSAERLKGVDSTLKIQPAELGDSAVYLCASSFGQLELFFGEGSRLTVL.

V usage is TRBV27 and J usage is TRBJ1-2; D gene uncertain. The CDR3 is made up of 15 amino acids. CDR1 is MNHEY and CDR2 is SMNVEV in the germline V gene (reference sequence). The ends were cut back, 3 bases at V and 8 bases at J, with 19 bases in the middle. The CDR3 loop is CASSFSPSVRRGYTF. The CDR3 bases are TGTGCCAGCAGTTTTAGTCCGAGCGTGAGGCGGGGCTACACCTTC.

The chain employs TRBV7-9 and TRBJ2-5, with D possibly TRBD2 on 6 matching bases. The CDR3 totals 15 residues. Trimming removed 2 bases from V and 1 base from J, with 11 bases in between. The germline CDR1 and CDR2 sequences are SEHNR and FQNEAQ (reference sequence). CDR3 sequence (DNA): TGTGCCAGCAGCTTACTGGGACTTCCCCAAGAGACCCAGTACTTC. This codes for CASSLLGLPQETQYF.

The chain joins TRBV4-1 to TRBJ2-7, with TRBD2 matching 12 bases. V lost 1 base, J lost 4 bases, and 2 bases stayed unmatched. This CDR3 comprises 15 residues. CDR1 and CDR2 (germline): MGHRA, YSYEKL. Written as DNA, the CDR3 is TGCGCCAGCAGCCAAGGACTAGCGGGGGTATACGAGCAGTACTTC. Protein: CASSQGLAGVYEQYF.

The chain has TRBV6-1 and TRBJ1-1, with 7 nucleotides matching TRBD1. This CDR3 is built from 15 residues. V gave up 2 bases and J gave up 0 bases; unmatched junction bases: 3. Germline V gives CDR1 MNHNS, CDR2 SASEGT. CDR3 DNA: TGTGCCAGCAGTGAAAACAGGGGATTGAACACTGAAGCTTTCTTT. Its protein is CASSENRGLNTEAFF.

This sequence joins TRBV19 and TRBJ2-3, with 10 bases matching TRBD2. The CDR3 consists of 17 residues. J was trimmed by 2 bases and V by 6 bases; bases with no gene match: 11. Per the germline V gene, CDR1 is LNHDA and CDR2 is SQIVND (reference sequence). In DNA, the CDR3 is TGTGCCAGTAGAATGACTTCTAGCGGGGGCCTCACAGATACGCAGTATTTT. Translated: CASRMTSSGGLTDTQYF.

The chain couples TRBV7-9 to TRBJ2-7; TRBD2 might be the D (6 bases). V gave up 6 bases and J gave up 3 bases, with 15 bases separating them. Germline V gene lookup returns CDR1 SEHNR and CDR2 FQNEAQ (reference sequence). This CDR3 contains 14 residues. The CDR3 spells CASSSRESHYEQYF. DNA for the CDR3: TGTGCCAGCAGTTCCCGGGAGTCACACTACGAGCAGTACTTC. The variable domain in full, completed from reference TRBV7-9 and TRBJ2-7, reads DTGVSQNPRHKITKRGQNVTFRCDPISEHNRLYWYRQTLGQGPEFLTYFQNEAQLEKSRLLSDRFSAERPKGSFSTLEIQRTEQGDSAMYLCASSSRESHYEQYFGPGTRLTVT.

The chain joins TRBV27 to TRBJ1-1; D gene unclear. V was pared by 3 bases and J by 4 bases, with 9 bases between. The CDR3 consists of 13 residues. Germline CDR1 and CDR2: MNHEY and SMNVEV (reference sequence). CDR3: CASSFFPSTEAFF. As DNA, the CDR3 is TGTGCCAGCAGTTTTTTTCCGTCCACTGAAGCTTTCTTT.

The chain links TRBV6-1 to TRBJ1-5, with unresolved D. This CDR3 is built from 15 residues. V was shortened by 6 bases and J by 11 bases, with 23 bases between the two germline ends. Germline CDR1 MNHNS, CDR2 SASEGT. CDR3 bases: TGTGCCAGCAGACCAAGCACTCAGGTCACCAAGACCCAGCATTTT. Its protein is CASRPSTQVTKTQHF.

The chain recombines TRBV6-1 with TRBJ2-7, with D possibly TRBD2 on 5 matching bases. Germline V gene sequence: CDR1 MNHNS, CDR2 SASEGT. The CDR3 is made up of 14 amino acids. V was clipped by 1 base and J by 1 base, with 8 bases between them. The CDR3 region has the DNA TGTGCCAGCAGTGAAGGCGGGCTATCCTACGAGCAGTACTTC. Translating gives CASSEGGLSYEQYF.

The V and J genes are TRBV5-4 and TRBJ2-1, with D hard to call. CDR3 length: 14 amino acids. Trimming stripped 3 bases from V and 0 bases from J, with 7 bases between. Germline-derived CDR1 and CDR2 are SGHNT and YYREEE (reference sequence). DNA for the CDR3: TGTGCCAGCAGCTCATTTAGCTCCTACAATGAGCAGTTCTTC. This encodes CASSSFSSYNEQFF.

This chain links TRBV19 with TRBJ1-1; 7 positions match TRBD1. The V gene's germline CDR1 is LNHDA and CDR2 SQIVND (reference sequence). The CDR3 length is 14 residues. V lost 1 base, J lost 6 bases, and 5 bases stayed unmatched. The CDR3 spells CASSIGDQGAEAFF. CDR3 in DNA: TGTGCCAGTAGTATAGGCGACCAGGGGGCTGAAGCTTTCTTT.